This TCR beta chain is from a study of blood T cells in healthy people across ages. This clonotype appeared a few times. The antigen remains undetermined. Sample-barcoded 5' priming and a J-beta primer mix drove a second PCR of roughly 6 to 12 cycles. MiXCR, run by TCRdb on the 5' RACE reads, gives a single entry per CDR3 protein. The data hold roughly 930,000 distinct CDR3 sequences, with roughly 48% observed a single time. Overall study results and limits: Changes seen in expanded clonotypes were possibly confounded by donor CMV status left unknown.

Germline CDR1 and CDR2: DFQATT and SNEGSKA (reference sequence). This CDR3 comprises 15 residues. V lost 3 bases to trimming and J lost 2 bases, with 14 bases between them. Total RNA extraction produced at least 5.5 micrograms (per sample) for the study. The chain combines TRBV20-1 with TRBJ2-1; D unresolved. The sequenced sample was blood. This TCR came from a man under 40 in good health. The CDR3 nucleotides read TGCAGTGCTAGGTTGCCTCCTCCACCCTACAATGAGCAGTTCTTC. It yields the protein CSARLPPPPYNEQFF.